Presented here are 9 T cell receptor beta chains from one specimen sequenced in a study of control samples from healthy donors and cancer patients. The assay was immunoSEQ multiplex PCR, and TCRdb's table has in-frame clones only and misses some. The data show tens of thousands of clones, more than 80% seen once. The sample taken for sequencing was PBMCs. The receptor source for this set is a man aged 25-45 years with colorectal cancer.

The chain links TRBV29-1 to TRBJ1-5, with D tentatively TRBD1 (5 bases). V lost 4 bases and J 6 bases, leaving 13 bases between the germline ends. The CDR3 loop spans 13 amino acids. Looked up from germline, CDR1 is SQVTM and CDR2 is ANQGSEA. Written as DNA, the CDR3 is TGCAGCGTTGGAGGCAGGGCGGGTCAGCCCCAGCATTTT. Translating gives CSVGGRAGQPQHF.

This chain joins TRBV6-6 and TRBJ1-2; D uncertain. Germline CDR1 reads MNHNY; CDR2 reads SVGAGI (reference sequence). The CDR3 has 16 residues. V lost 6 bases to trimming and J lost 4 bases, with 21 bases between them. CDR3: CASRPHSVQKLYGYTF. The CDR3, as DNA: TGTGCCAGCAGACCCCATTCGGTACAGAAACTCTATGGCTACACCTTC.

The chain is built from TRBV5-4 and TRBJ2-3, with D possibly TRBD1 on 5 matching bases. CDR1 and CDR2 (germline): SGHNT, YYREEE (reference sequence). Trimming shortened V by 3 bases and J by 2 bases, and 10 bases separated the two germline ends. The CDR3 runs 14 residues. CDR3 protein: CASSYDSLTDTQYF. DNA for the CDR3: TGTGCCAGCAGCTATGACAGTCTCACAGATACGCAGTATTTT.

This chain uses TRBV12-3 or TRBV12-4 with TRBJ2-1; D may be TRBD1 (5 bases). Trimming stripped 7 bases from V and 7 bases from J, with 11 bases between. This CDR3 spans 12 amino acids. CDR3 DNA sequence: TGTGCCAGCACGGCAGGGAAGAATGAGCAGTTCTTC. It specifies CASTAGKNEQFF.

In this sample, this clone turned up once. The chain uses TRBV7-6 and TRBJ2-6, with D unclear. The CDR3 length is 15 residues. Germline V gives CDR1 SGHVS, CDR2 FNYEAQ. Trimming stripped 4 bases from V and 0 bases from J, with 7 bases between. For the CDR3, the DNA is TGTGCCAGCAGCTCAGATGCCTCTGGGGCCAACGTCCTGACTTTC. This codes for CASSSDASGANVLTF.

V is TRBV9 and J is TRBJ2-1; 9 positions agree with TRBD2. Germline CDR1 and CDR2: SGDLS and YYNGEE. This CDR3 is built from 16 residues. The V and J ends lost 1 base and 6 bases, in that order; junction bases with no gene match: 8. CDR3 loop: CASSVSAGGAGNEQFF. In DNA, the CDR3 is TGTGCCAGCAGCGTATCCGCGGGGGGGGCAGGCAATGAGCAGTTCTTC. The full variable domain, completed using reference TRBV9 and TRBJ2-1, is DSGVTQTPKHLITATGQRVTLRCSPRSGDLSVYWYQQSLDQGLQFLIQYYNGEERAKGNILERFSAQQFPDLHSELNLSSLELGDSALYFCASSVSAGGAGNEQFFGPGTRLTVL.

The chain combines TRBV12-5 with TRBJ2-2, with TRBD2 identical over 7 bases. This CDR3 region has 15 residues. The germline gives CDR1 LGHNT, CDR2 FRNRAP. Germline trimming cut 4 bases from V and 2 bases from J; bases unmatched to any gene: 4. The CDR3 reads CASGSWDYNTGELFF. The CDR3 DNA reads as TGTGCTAGTGGTTCCTGGGACTACAACACCGGGGAGCTGTTTTTT. Drawing the rest from reference TRBV12-5 and TRBJ2-2, the complete variable domain is DARVTQTPRHKVTEMGQEVTMRCQPILGHNTVFWYRQTMMQGLELLAYFRNRAPLDDSGMPKDRFSAEMPDATLATLKIQPSEPRDSAVYFCASGSWDYNTGELFFGEGSRLTVL.

J is TRBJ1-5 and V is TRBV19; the D gene is possibly TRBD1 (5 bases). This CDR3 comprises 13 residues. Trimming took off 5 bases at V and 8 bases at J, with 13 bases between the two ends. The germline V gene has CDR1 LNHDA and CDR2 SQIVND (reference sequence). CDR3 coding DNA: TGTGCCAGTAGTGGGGACGGGGGGAAGCCCCAGCATTTT. Its translation: CASSGDGGKPQHF.

The V call is TRBV10-3, the J call TRBJ1-4, with D perhaps TRBD1 (5 bases). V lost 2 bases and J 8 bases, leaving 9 bases between the germline ends. CDR3 length: 13 amino acids. The germline V gene has CDR1 ENHRY and CDR2 SYGVKD. The DNA for the CDR3 is TGTGCCATCAGTGAGAACAGGATGGAAAAACTGTTTTTT. Protein: CAISENRMEKLFF.